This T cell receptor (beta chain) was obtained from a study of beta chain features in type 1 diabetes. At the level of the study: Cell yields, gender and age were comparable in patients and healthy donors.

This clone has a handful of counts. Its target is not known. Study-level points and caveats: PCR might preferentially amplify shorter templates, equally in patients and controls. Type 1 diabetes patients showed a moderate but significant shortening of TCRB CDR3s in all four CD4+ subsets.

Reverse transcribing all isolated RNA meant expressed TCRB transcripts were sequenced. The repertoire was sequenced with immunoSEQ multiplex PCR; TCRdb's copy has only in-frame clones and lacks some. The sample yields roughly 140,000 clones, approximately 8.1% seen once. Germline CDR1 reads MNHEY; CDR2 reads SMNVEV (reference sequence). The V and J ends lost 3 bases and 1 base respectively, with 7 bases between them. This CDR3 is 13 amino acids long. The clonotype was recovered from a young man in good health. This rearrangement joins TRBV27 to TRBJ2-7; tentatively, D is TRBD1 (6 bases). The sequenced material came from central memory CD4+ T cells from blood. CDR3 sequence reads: CASSFRGSYEQYF. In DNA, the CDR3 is TGTGCCAGCAGTTTCAGGGGATCCTACGAGCAGTACTTC.